This entry is about one T cell receptor (beta chain). The sample belongs to a study of blood T cell repertoires in COVID-19. For the study at large: Donors in the United States, Italy and Spain gave samples during acute or convalescent COVID-19. Sample material is recorded as cDNA or gDNA derived from T cells, B-cell-depleted T cells, or PBMCs.

V lost 5 bases and J 3 bases, leaving 11 bases between the germline ends. There are 15 residues in the CDR3. Looked up from germline, CDR1 is KGHSH and CDR2 is LQKENI. Source study methods: Amplification from reference gene primers served as the basis for estimated nucleated cell counts. Measured with immunoSEQ multiplex PCR; TCRdb has only the in-frame clones, and not every one. Clonal size and the V and J genes are those of that table, whereas D and trimming came from the DNA. The sample shows 200,000 to 250,000 clones, more than 70% of them seen only once. The chain is built from TRBV18 and TRBJ2-6; D may be TRBD1 (6 bases). Source material: peripheral blood. This clonotype originated in a human donor in a cohort sampled during active COVID-19. The CDR3 bases are TGTGCCAGCTCATCAACAGGGAGTGGGGCCAACGTCCTGACTTTC. It yields the protein CASSSTGSGANVLTF.